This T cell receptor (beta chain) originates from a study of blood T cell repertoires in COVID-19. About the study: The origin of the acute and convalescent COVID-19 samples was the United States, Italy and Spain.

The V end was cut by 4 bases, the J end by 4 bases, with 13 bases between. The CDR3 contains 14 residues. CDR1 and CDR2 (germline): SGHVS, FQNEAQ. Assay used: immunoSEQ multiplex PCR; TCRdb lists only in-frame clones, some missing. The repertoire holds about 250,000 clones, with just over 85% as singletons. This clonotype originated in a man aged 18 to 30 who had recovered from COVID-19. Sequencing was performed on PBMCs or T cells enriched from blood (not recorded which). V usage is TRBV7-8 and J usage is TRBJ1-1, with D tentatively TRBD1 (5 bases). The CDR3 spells CASSSARAATEAFF. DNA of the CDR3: TGTGCCAGCAGCTCTGCCAGGGCAGCCACTGAAGCTTTCTTT.